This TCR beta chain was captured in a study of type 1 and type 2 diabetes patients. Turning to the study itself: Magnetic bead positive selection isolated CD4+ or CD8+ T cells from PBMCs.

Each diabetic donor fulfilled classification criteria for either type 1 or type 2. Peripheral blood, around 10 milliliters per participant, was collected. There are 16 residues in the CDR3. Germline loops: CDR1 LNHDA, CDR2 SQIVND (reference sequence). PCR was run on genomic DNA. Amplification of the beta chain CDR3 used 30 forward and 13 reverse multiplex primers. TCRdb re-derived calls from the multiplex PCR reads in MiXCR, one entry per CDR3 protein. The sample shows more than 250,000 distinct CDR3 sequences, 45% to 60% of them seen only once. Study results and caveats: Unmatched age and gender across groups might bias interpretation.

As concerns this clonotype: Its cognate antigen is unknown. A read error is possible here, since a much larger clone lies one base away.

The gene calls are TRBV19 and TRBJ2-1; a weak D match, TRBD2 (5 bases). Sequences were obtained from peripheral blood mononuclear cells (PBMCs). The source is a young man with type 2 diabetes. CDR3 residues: CASSMAPERTYNKQFF. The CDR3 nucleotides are TGTGCCAGTAGTATGGCCCCGGAGCGGACGTACAATAAGCAGTTCTTC.